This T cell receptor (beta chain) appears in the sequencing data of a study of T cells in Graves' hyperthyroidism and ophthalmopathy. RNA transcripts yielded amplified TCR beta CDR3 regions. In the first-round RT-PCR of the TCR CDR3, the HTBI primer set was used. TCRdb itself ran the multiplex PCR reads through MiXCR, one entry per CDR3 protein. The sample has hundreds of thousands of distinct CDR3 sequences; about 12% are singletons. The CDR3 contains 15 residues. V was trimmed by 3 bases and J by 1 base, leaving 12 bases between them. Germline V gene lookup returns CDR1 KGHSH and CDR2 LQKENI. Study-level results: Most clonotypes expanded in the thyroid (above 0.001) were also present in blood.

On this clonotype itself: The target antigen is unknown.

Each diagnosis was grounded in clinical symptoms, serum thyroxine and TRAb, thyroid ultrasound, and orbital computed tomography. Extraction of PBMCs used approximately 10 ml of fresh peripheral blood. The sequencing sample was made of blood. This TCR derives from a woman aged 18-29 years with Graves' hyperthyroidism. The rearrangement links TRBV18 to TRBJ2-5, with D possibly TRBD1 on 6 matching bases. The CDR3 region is CASSPPGQSQETQYF. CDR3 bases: TGTGCCAGCTCACCTCCAGGACAGAGCCAAGAGACCCAGTACTTC.